This paragraph reports one TCR beta chain. This clonotype came up many times. What antigen it recognizes has not been identified. Base-call qualities are not available, and no considerably larger clone is one nucleotide away. Sequencing relied on an Illumina HiSeq 2500. TCR beta libraries were prepared by quantitative 5'-RACE with molecular barcodes. The authors processed their data as follows. To identify disease-linked TCR variants, a new computational method was used, one built on a probabilistic model of VDJ rearrangement. TCRdb reworked the public reads: Q25 trimming with fastp, MiXCR clone assembly, productive beta chains retained. One record per CDR3 amino acid sequence lists the most common genes and DNA. The V and J calls and clone size come from TCRdb's table, not from the authors' own analysis. The sample data list approximately 350,000 distinct CDR3 sequences, and roughly 14% of these were observed just once. About 1% of the sample goes to the ten largest clones.

The entry originates in a study of CD8 T cells in ankylosing spondylitis (dated by TCRdb to between 2016 and 2019). For context, the study as a whole: T cell receptor beta repertoires were profiled in healthy donors and ankylosing spondylitis patients so that disease-linked TCR variants could be found. Peripheral blood was sampled, and synovial fluid was also collected from ankylosing spondylitis patients. The whole study cohort included about a hundred healthy donors and over 20 ankylosing spondylitis patients. Overall results and qualifications from the work: Blood from ankylosing spondylitis patients appeared to be characterized by a TCR beta motif composed of about eight highly homologous amino acid variants. Some TCR beta motif variants had previously been reported in synovial fluid and blood of reactive arthritis patients, which suggested common disease-initiation mechanisms. The disease-linked clones showed a CD8+ phenotype and occurred at relatively low frequencies in peripheral blood. The disease-linked clones were reported to be significantly enriched in matched synovial fluid samples from ankylosing spondylitis patients.

V is cut by 4 bases and J by 1 base, and the space between the germline ends is 11 bases. The CDR3 measures 13 amino acids from cysteine to phenylalanine. The kept DNA is CDR3 alone, 39 bases in frame from the first base. Via the germline V gene (reference sequence), CDR1 is DFQATT and CDR2 SNEGSKA. This TCR was recovered from a male donor with ankylosing spondylitis or in good health (not recorded which). The chain is assembled from TRBV20-1 and TRBJ2-7, and perhaps TRBD1 as D gene, on 5 matching bases. Sequencing input: blood, either unsorted or a sorted T cell fraction (not recorded which). At the DNA level, the sequence is TGCAGTGCTACAGGGCCCTCTTCCTACGAGCAGTACTTC. It codes for CSATGPSSYEQYF.